The clone carrying this T cell receptor beta chain was counted once. Its antigen is as yet unknown. V lost 5 bases and J lost 6, with 11 bases in between. CDR1 is LNHNV and CDR2 is YYDKDF in the germline V gene (reference sequence). The CDR3 covers 13 residues. Following autologous stem cell transplantation, relapse occurred in every patient, and exposure to brentuximab vedotin varied. Complete response, partial response or progressive disease was recorded as best response. These data belong to a study of PD-1 blockade in classical Hodgkin lymphoma. On the study more broadly: Patients were given intravenous nivolumab, 3 mg/kg, every 2 weeks.

Method: immunoSEQ multiplex PCR; TCRdb's copy keeps in-frame clones and lacks some. The sample has 10,000 to 15,000 clones, roughly 84% seen once. The study, taken as a whole, reports: Reported findings placed baseline TCR diversity lower in newly diagnosed patients (compared with healthy donors).

The rearrangement uses TRBV15 and TRBJ1-5; D gene ambiguous. The TCR comes from a human donor with classical Hodgkin lymphoma. This sample comprised peripheral blood mononuclear cells (PBMCs), obtained at baseline. CDR3: CATSEGVPQPQHF. The CDR3 nucleotides are TGTGCCACCAGCGAGGGAGTCCCTCAGCCCCAGCATTTT.